This record concerns one T cell receptor beta chain sequence. What it binds is not known. This sample was taken from a study of shared clonotypes between healthy human individuals. Findings and caveats of the study: The genetic and exposure-history diversity represented was limited by few donors.

V lost 3 bases, J lost 1 base, and 9 bases lay in between. Germline loops: CDR1 MNHNS, CDR2 SASEGT. The CDR3 length is 14 residues. Assay runs were performed at deep level. PCR replicates from unsorted PBMC used 250 to 300 ng DNA, and this amount was tens of thousands of T cell genomes. DNA from unsorted PBMC was sequenced on ten immunoSEQ deep assay plates. Assay: immunoSEQ multiplex PCR; the TCRdb copy retains only in-frame clones and omits some. The repertoire includes 400,000 to 600,000 clones, about 85% of them detected once, and about 13% sits in the top ten. The chain uses TRBV6-1 and TRBJ1-1, with a possible D match to TRBD1 (5 bases). The material sequenced was PBMCs. The receptor was derived from a middle-aged woman in good health. Some clones in this sample may be carry-over from other donors' samples. Written as DNA, the CDR3 is TGTGCCAGCAGTGAGTACAGGACGAACACTGAAGCTTTCTTT. It translates to CASSEYRTNTEAFF.